This T cell receptor beta chain appears in the sequencing data of a study of T cells in Graves' hyperthyroidism and ophthalmopathy. Regions amplified from RNA transcripts were the TCR beta CDR3 regions. The primer set for the first-round RT-PCR of the TCR CDR3 was HTBI. TCRdb reprocessed the multiplex PCR reads via MiXCR and lists one record per CDR3 protein. The sample lists hundreds of thousands of distinct CDR3 sequences, about 45% occurring once. This clonotype was observed a few times. This clonotype originated in an adult man with Graves' disease, either hyperthyroidism or ophthalmopathy (not recorded which). The sequencing sample was made of peripheral blood or thyroid tissue (not recorded which).

CDR3 bases: TGTGCCAGCAGCTTAAGGGGCGGGGGAGCTGGAAACACCATATATTTT. This codes for CASSLRGGGAGNTIYF. The gene calls are TRBV7-6 and TRBJ1-3; perhaps TRBD1 as D (5 bases). The CDR3 runs 16 residues. Germline CDR1 is SGHVS and CDR2 is FNYEAQ. V lost 2 bases and J lost 2, with 13 bases in between.